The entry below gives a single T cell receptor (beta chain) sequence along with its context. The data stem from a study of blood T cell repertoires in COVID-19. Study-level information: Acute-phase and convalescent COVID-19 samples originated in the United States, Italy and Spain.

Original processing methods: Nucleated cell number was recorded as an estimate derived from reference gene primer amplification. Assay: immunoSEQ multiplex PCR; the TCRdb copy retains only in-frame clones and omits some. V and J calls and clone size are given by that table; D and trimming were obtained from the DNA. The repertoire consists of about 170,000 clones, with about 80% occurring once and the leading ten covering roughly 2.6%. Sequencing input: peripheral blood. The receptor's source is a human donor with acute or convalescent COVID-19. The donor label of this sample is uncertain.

The chain's CDR3 is CASSFGVETQYF. The CDR3 DNA is TGTGCCAGCAGTTTCGGGGTGGAGACCCAGTACTTC. J is TRBJ2-5 and V is TRBV6-6; D may be TRBD2 (5 bases). Germline CDR1 and CDR2: MNHNY and SVGAGI (reference sequence). V lost 4 bases and J 5 bases, leaving 8 bases between the germline ends. The CDR3 sequence is 12 residues long.